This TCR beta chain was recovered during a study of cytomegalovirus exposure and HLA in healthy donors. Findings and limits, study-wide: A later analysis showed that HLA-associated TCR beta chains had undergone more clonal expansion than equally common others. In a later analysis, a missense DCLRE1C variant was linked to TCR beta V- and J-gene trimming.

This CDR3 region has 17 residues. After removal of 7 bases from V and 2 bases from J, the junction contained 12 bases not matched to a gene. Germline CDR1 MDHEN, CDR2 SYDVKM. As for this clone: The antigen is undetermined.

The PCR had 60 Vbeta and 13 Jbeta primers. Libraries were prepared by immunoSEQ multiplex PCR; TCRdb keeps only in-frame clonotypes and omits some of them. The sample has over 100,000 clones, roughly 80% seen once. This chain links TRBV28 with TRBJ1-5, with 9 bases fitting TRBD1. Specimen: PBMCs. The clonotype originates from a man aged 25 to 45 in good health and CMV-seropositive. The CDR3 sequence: CASTIPGQGGGNQPQHF. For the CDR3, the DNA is TGTGCCAGCACCATTCCGGGACAGGGAGGCGGCAATCAGCCCCAGCATTTT.